These 14 T cell receptor beta chains were sequenced from one sample in a study of blood T cell repertoires in COVID-19. Only in-frame clones appear in the TCRdb table, and some are missing; sequencing was by immunoSEQ multiplex PCR. The top ten hold less than 2% of the sample, which has 400,000 or so clones, approximately 89% seen once. Sequencing input: peripheral blood. Source of these receptors: a woman aged 40 to 50 with COVID-19, enrolled during active disease.

The J gene is TRBJ1-5, the V gene TRBV12-3 or TRBV12-4, with 9 bases identical to TRBD1. The CDR3 spans 13 residues. J gave up 2 bases and V 8 bases, and 1 base lay outside the gene matches. The CDR3 sequence is CASGDRGNQPQHF. CDR3 DNA: TGTGCCAGCGGGGACAGGGGCAATCAGCCCCAGCATTTT.

J is TRBJ1-1 and V is TRBV7-2; D might be TRBD1 (5 bases). This CDR3 comprises 14 residues. Germline CDR1 SGHTA, CDR2 FQGNSA. Trimming shortened V by 8 bases and J by 1 base, and 14 bases separated the two germline ends. CDR3 in amino acids: CASVEQAPNTEAFF. CDR3 in DNA: TGTGCCAGCGTCGAACAGGCCCCGAACACTGAAGCTTTCTTT.

The chain uses TRBV19 and TRBJ1-2, with D unclear. CDR1 is LNHDA and CDR2 is SQIVND in the germline V gene (reference sequence). This CDR3 has 14 amino acids. Trimming removed 5 bases at V and 4 bases at J, with 14 bases between. Here the CDR3 reads CASSHGVRSYGYTF. The CDR3, as DNA: TGTGCCAGTAGTCACGGCGTTCGGAGCTATGGCTACACCTTC. The complete variable domain, with remaining parts taken from reference TRBV19 and TRBJ1-2, reads DGGITQSPKYLFRKEGQNVTLSCEQNLNHDAMYWYRQDPGQGLRLIYYSQIVNDFQKGDIAEGYSVSREKKESFPLTVTSAQKNPTAFYLCASSHGVRSYGYTFGSGTRLTVV.

V usage is TRBV28 and J usage is TRBJ2-2; 10 bases match TRBD1. Germline loops: CDR1 MDHEN, CDR2 SYDVKM. The CDR3 runs 16 residues. V lost 4 bases to trimming and J lost 5 bases; unmatched junction nucleotides: 7. The CDR3 DNA follows: TGTGCCAGCAGTTCCCGGACAGGGGGTGGGACCGGGGAGCTGTTTTTT. Translated: CASSSRTGGGTGELFF.

The chain combines TRBV2 with TRBJ2-7; 10 bases line up with TRBD1. Germline CDR1 is SNHLY and CDR2 is FYNNEI. V gave up 7 bases and J gave up 3 bases; unmatched junction bases: 12. The CDR3 is made up of 16 amino acids. The CDR3 DNA reads as TGTGCCAGCATCCCGTCTAGGAGGACAGGGGGCTACGAGCAGTACTTC. It codes for CASIPSRRTGGYEQYF.

The chain is built from TRBV20-1 and TRBJ2-3; D is perhaps TRBD1 (6 bases). V lost 3 bases and J 0 bases, leaving 10 bases between the germline ends. Germline V lookup: CDR1 DFQATT, CDR2 SNEGSKA (reference sequence). This CDR3 is 14 amino acids long. CDR3 protein: CSASHGQSTDTQYF. The CDR3, as DNA: TGCAGTGCTAGTCATGGACAGAGCACAGATACGCAGTATTTT.

The chain links TRBV27 to TRBJ1-2; 10 nucleotides match TRBD1. Unmatched junction bases numbered 8, after V lost 5 bases and J lost 8 bases. The CDR3 runs 14 residues. The V gene's germline CDR1 is MNHEY and CDR2 SMNVEV (reference sequence). Here the CDR3 reads CASSNYRDRGGYTF. In DNA, the CDR3 is TGTGCCAGCAGTAATTACCGGGACAGGGGCGGCTACACCTTC.

The rearrangement uses TRBV5-6 and TRBJ1-6, with 9 nucleotides matching TRBD1. The CDR3 consists of 17 residues. V lost 0 bases and J lost 4; bases outside the gene matches: 5. Looked up from germline, CDR1 is SGHDT and CDR2 is YYEEEE. The CDR3: CASSLERTGAYNSPLHF. In DNA, the CDR3 is TGTGCCAGCAGCTTGGAAAGGACAGGGGCTTATAATTCACCCCTCCACTTT.

This clone was found a few times. The chain carries TRBV5-1 and TRBJ1-2; D possibly corresponds to TRBD1 (5 bases). The CDR3 runs to 14 residues. Germline V gene data show CDR1 as SGHRS and CDR2 as YFSETQ. V lost 0 bases and J lost 5, with 11 bases in between. CDR3 sequence: CASSLGDFGYGYTF. The CDR3 DNA sequence: TGCGCCAGCAGCTTGGGGGACTTTGGATATGGCTACACCTTC.

The chain uses TRBV4-3 and TRBJ1-1; the D gene is possibly TRBD1 (6 bases). The CDR3 sequence is 14 residues long. The V gene's germline CDR1 is LGHNA and CDR2 YSLEER. Trimming pared 2 bases from V and 1 base from J, leaving 8 bases between. The CDR3 sequence: CASSQRQENTEAFF. CDR3 nucleotide sequence: TGCGCCAGCAGCCAACGACAGGAGAACACTGAAGCTTTCTTT.

This chain links TRBV11-3 with TRBJ2-3, with 10 bases that match TRBD2. CDR3 length: 17 residues. Trimming at V came to 1 base and at J to 3 bases, leaving 7 bases not matched to a gene. Germline CDR1 and CDR2: SGHNT and YENEEA. The CDR3 region is CASSLGLAGAGTDTQYF. The CDR3 nucleotides are TGTGCCAGCAGCTTAGGGCTAGCGGGGGCTGGGACAGATACGCAGTATTTT.

CDR3 residues: CASSSANPPSEQYF. Here the CDR3 DNA reads TGTGCCAGCAGCTCCGCAAACCCCCCGAGCGAGCAGTACTTC. The chain has TRBV7-9 and TRBJ2-7; D not resolved. The CDR3 covers 14 residues. V was clipped by 4 bases and J by 6 bases, with 16 bases between them. Germline V gives CDR1 SEHNR, CDR2 FQNEAQ (reference sequence).

The count of this clone is one. J is TRBJ1-1 and V is TRBV6-2 or TRBV6-3; 9 bases fit TRBD1. The CDR3 has 14 residues. Losses at the gene ends were 6 bases for V and 4 bases for J; bases not matched to a gene: 6. Germline CDR1 MNHEY, CDR2 SVGEGT. This CDR3 reads CASSRTGALTEAFF. CDR3 coding DNA: TGTGCCAGCAGCCGGACAGGGGCCCTCACTGAAGCTTTCTTT.

V usage is TRBV27 and J usage is TRBJ2-7; 7 bases are shared with TRBD2. V trimming: 5 bases; J trimming: 6 bases; junction bases outside the gene matches: 10. This CDR3 region has 14 residues. Germline CDR1 and CDR2: MNHEY and SMNVEV (reference sequence). The CDR3 DNA reads as TGTGCCAGCAGTCCCGGACGGGGGAGGGGCGAGCAGTACTTC. It yields the protein CASSPGRGRGEQYF.